This entry is about one T cell receptor (beta chain). The antigen remains undetermined. The sample originates from a study of blood T cells in healthy people across ages. For the study at large: When template switching was applied, about one barcoded beta molecule was captured per two T cells.

Total RNA amounts of at least 5 micrograms were extracted per sample. General study points: Estimated diversity, derived from one million T cells, was regarded as an underestimate.

The CDR3 contains 15 residues. The V and J ends lost 5 bases and 2 bases respectively, with 15 bases between them. The germline V gene encodes CDR1 SEHNR and CDR2 FQNEAQ (reference sequence). Sample-barcoded 5' priming and a J-beta primer mix drove a second PCR of roughly 7 to 11 cycles. Every sample gave at least 2.5 million paired-end reads containing CDR3. MiXCR, run by TCRdb on the 5' RACE reads, gives a single entry per CDR3 protein. The sample includes 1,100,000 or so distinct CDR3 sequences, 45% of them seen just once. The clonotype originates from a woman in her fifties or sixties in good health. The chain has TRBV7-9 and TRBJ1-2; D is unresolved. Sequencing was carried out using blood. The CDR3 nucleotides are TGTGCCAGCAGCCAAAATGACCGCGAGAACTATGGCTACACCTTC. This sequence encodes CASSQNDRENYGYTF.